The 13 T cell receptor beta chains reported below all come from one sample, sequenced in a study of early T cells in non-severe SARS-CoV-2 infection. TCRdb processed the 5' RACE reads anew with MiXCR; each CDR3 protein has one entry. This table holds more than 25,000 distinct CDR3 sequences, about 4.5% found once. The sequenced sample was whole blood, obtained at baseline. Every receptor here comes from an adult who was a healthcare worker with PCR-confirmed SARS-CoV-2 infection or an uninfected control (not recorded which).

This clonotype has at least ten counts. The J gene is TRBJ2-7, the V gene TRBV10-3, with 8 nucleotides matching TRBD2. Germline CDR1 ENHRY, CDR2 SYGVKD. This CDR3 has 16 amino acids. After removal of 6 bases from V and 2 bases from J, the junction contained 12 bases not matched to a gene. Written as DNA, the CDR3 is TGTGCCATCAGGAATTTCCTGAGCGGGGGCACCTACGAGCAGTACTTC. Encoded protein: CAIRNFLSGGTYEQYF.

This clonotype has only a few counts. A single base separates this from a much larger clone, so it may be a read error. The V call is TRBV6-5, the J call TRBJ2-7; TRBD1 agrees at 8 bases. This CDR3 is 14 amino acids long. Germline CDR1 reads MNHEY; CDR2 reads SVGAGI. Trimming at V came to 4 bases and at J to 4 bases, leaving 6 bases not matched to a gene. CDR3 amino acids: CASSWAGGLYEQYF. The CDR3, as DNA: TGTGCCAGCAGTTGGGCAGGGGGCCTATACGAGCAGTACTTC.

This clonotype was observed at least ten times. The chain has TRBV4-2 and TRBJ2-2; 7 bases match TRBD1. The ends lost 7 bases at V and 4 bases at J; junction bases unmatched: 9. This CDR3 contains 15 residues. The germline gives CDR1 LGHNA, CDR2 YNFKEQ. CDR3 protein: CASTIDRVGTGELFF. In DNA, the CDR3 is TGTGCCAGCACCATCGACAGGGTGGGCACCGGGGAGCTGTTTTTT.

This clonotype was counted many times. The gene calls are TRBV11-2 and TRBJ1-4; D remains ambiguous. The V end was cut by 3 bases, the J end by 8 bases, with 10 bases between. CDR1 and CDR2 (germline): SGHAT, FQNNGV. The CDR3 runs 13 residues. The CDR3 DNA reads TGTGCCAGCAGCTTTACCCCTTCGGAAAAACTGTTTTTT. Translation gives CASSFTPSEKLFF. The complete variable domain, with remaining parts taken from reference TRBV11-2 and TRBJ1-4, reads EAGVAQSPRYKIIEKRQSVAFWCNPISGHATLYWYQQILGQGPKLLIQFQNNGVVDDSQLPKDRFSAERLKGVDSTLKIQPAKLEDSAVYLCASSFTPSEKLFFGSGTQLSVL.

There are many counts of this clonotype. The CDR3 nucleotides read TGTGCCAGCAGTCCCCCGGTGCAGGGTTTCGCGGATACGCAGTATTTT. Protein sequence: CASSPPVQGFADTQYF. V gene TRBV7-2 combines with J gene TRBJ2-3, with a possible D match to TRBD1 (5 bases). The length of the CDR3 is 16 residues. Germline CDR1 and CDR2: SGHTA and FQGNSA. Trimming shortened V by 6 bases and J by 6 bases, and 22 bases separated the two germline ends.

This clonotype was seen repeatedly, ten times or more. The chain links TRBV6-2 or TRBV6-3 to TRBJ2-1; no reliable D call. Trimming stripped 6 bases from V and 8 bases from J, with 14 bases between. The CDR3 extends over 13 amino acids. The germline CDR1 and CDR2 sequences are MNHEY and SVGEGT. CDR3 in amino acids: CASRHHTGDEQFF. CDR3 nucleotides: TGTGCCAGCAGACACCACACCGGTGATGAGCAGTTCTTC.

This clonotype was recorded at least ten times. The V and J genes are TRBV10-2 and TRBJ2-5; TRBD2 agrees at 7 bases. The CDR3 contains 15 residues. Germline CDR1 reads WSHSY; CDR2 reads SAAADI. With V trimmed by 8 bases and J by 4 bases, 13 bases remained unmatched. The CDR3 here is CASARTAGDGETQYF. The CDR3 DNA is TGCGCCAGCGCCCGAACCGCGGGAGACGGAGAGACCCAGTACTTC.

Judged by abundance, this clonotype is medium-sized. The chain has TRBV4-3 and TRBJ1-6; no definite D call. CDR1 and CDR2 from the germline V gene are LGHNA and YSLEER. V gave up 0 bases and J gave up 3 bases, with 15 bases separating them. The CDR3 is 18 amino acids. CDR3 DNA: TGCGCCAGCAGCCAAGATAGGGAAGGGCTTTTCTATAATTCACCCCTCCACTTT. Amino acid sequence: CASSQDREGLFYNSPLHF.

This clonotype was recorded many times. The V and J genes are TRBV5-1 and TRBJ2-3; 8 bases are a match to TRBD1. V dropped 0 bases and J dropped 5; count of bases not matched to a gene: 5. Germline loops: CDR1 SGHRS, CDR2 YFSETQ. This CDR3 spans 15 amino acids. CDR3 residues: CASSLGDRGGDTQYF. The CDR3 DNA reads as TGCGCCAGCAGCTTGGGCGACAGGGGCGGAGATACGCAGTATTTT.

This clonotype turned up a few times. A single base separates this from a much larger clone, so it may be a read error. The CDR3 reads CASSPPGTAKNYGQYF. DNA of the CDR3: TGTGCCAGCTCACCACCAGGGACAGCTAAAAACTACGGGCAGTACTTC. J is TRBJ2-7 and V is TRBV18; TRBD1 matches 7 bases. CDR3 length: 16 residues. Looked up from germline, CDR1 is KGHSH and CDR2 is LQKENI.

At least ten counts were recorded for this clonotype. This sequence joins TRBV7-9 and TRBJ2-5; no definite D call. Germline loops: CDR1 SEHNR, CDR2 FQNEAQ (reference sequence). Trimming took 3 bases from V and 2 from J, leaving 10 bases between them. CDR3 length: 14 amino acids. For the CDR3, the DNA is TGTGCCAGCAGCTTCCCGATGGTTCAAGAGACCCAGTACTTC. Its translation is CASSFPMVQETQYF.

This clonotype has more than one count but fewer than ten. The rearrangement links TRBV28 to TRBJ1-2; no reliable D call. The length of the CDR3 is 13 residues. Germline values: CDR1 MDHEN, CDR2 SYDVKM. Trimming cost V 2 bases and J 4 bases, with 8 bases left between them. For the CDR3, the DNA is TGTGCCAGCAGTTTAAGCCAGTCCTATGGCTACACCTTC. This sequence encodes CASSLSQSYGYTF.

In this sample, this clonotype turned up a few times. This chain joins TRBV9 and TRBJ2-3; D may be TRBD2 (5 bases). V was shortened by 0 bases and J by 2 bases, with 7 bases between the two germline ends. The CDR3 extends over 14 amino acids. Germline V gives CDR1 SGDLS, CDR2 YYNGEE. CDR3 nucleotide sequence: TGTGCCAGCAGCGTAGCGGGGATCACAGATACGCAGTATTTT. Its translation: CASSVAGITDTQYF.